This TCR beta chain was identified during a study of OX40 agonist ivuxolimab in advanced cancers. Study-wide findings and caveats: CD8+ T cells (on average) carried more expanded clones than CD4+ T cells.

J gave up 0 bases and V 0 bases, and 1 base lay outside the gene matches. Germline V gene lookup returns CDR1 MGHRA and CDR2 YSYEKL. This CDR3 spans 15 amino acids. TCRdb keeps only in-frame clones here, not all; method: immunoSEQ multiplex PCR. Seen here are under 100,000 clones, approximately 90% observed once, and the top ten hold approximately 9.9%. A remark on this clone: What it binds is not known.

The genes are TRBV4-1 and TRBJ2-7, with 8 bases matching TRBD1. The sample here was CD4+ or CD8+ T cells sorted from blood, taken in a trial of the OX40 agonist ivuxolimab. The TCR sequence derives from an adult with an advanced solid tumor such as melanoma, head and neck, liver or kidney cancer. CDR3 loop: CASSQETGASYEQYF. In DNA, the CDR3 is TGCGCCAGCAGCCAAGAGACAGGGGCCTCCTACGAGCAGTACTTC.